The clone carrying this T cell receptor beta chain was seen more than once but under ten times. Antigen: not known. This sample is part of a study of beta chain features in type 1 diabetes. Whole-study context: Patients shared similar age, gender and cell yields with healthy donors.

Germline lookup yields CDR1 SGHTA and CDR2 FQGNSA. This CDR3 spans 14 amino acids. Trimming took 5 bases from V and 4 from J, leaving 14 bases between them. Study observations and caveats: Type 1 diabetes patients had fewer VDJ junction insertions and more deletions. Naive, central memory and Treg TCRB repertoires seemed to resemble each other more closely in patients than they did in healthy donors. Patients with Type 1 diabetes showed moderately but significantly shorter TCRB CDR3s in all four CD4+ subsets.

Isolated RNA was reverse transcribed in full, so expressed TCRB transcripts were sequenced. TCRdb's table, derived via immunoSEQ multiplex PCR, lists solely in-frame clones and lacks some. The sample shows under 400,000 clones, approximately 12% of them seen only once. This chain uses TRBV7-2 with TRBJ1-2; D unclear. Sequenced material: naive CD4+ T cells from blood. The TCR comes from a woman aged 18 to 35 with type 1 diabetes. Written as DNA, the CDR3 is TGTGCCAGCAGCGCCCAACAAGATCTCTATGGCTACACCTTC. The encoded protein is CASSAQQDLYGYTF.